Listed here is a single TCR beta chain. Its matching antigen is unknown. The data stem from a study of CD8+CD57+ T cells in acquired aplastic anemia. Study-level background: 3 to 4 ug was the average amount of DNA from sorted CD4+ and CD8+ cells. Study-wide points: No significant patient-versus-control difference appeared in CD8+ Simpson's diversity. Patients and controls turned out to have 25 to 30 CD8+ CDR3 sequences in common.

From germline, CDR1 is SGHAT and CDR2 FQDESV (reference sequence). Trimming cost V 2 bases and J 10 bases; bases outside gene matches: 11. This CDR3 spans 16 amino acids. All sequencing subjects had displayed CD8+CD57+ cell expansion on flow cytometry. The patients all had a severe acquired aplastic anemia diagnosis. Profiles of TCR beta VDJ and CDR3 were generated from a genomic DNA template. Using its own MiXCR run on the reads, TCRdb lists one record per CDR3 protein. The data show around 170,000 distinct CDR3 sequences, roughly 45% seen once. This clonotype was sampled from a human donor with aplastic anemia. The sequencing sample was made of sorted CD4+, CD8+, or CD8+CD57+ T cells (not recorded which) from PBMCs. The rearrangement links TRBV11-1 to TRBJ2-1; 10 positions agree with TRBD2. The chain's CDR3 is CASSLFKAAGGFEQFF. The CDR3 DNA follows: TGTGCCAGCAGCTTATTCAAGGCAGCGGGAGGGTTCGAGCAGTTCTTC.